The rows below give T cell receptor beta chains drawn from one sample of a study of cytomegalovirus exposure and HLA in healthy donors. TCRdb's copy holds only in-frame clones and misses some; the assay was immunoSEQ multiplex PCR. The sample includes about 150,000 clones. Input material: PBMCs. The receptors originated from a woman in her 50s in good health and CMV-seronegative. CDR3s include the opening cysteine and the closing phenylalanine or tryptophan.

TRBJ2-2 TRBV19 CASSIAPGTGAGELFF
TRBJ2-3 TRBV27 CASTLGGRSTDTQYF
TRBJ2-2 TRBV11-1 CASSPYGRGTGTTGELFF
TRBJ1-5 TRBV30 CAWSVPGGVNQPQHF
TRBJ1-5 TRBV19 CASSLTGVGSNQPQHF
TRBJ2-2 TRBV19 CASISTGELFF
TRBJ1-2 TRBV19 CAIKDRANYGYTF
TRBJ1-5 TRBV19 CASSLGLRTNQPQHF
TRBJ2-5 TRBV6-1 CASSADTPGQGTPLETQYF
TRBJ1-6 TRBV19 CASSISPGDRNSPLHF
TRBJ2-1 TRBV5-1 CASSLSPSDNEQFF
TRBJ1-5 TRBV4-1 CASSRWVWGGEEGNQPQHF
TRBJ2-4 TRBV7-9 CASSPPVSTNIQYF
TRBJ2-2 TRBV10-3 CAISAGLAGEGTGELFF
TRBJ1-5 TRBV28 CASSEPRQDNQPQHF
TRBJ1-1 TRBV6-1 CASSEATVRMNTEAFF
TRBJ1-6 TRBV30 CACVRSLDSPLHF
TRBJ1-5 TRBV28 CASSLSYNQPQHF
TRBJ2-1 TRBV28 CASSIAGSYNEQFF
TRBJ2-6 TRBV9 CASSRGTGGSLSAHSGANVLTF
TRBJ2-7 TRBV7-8 CASSFLGRENYEQYF
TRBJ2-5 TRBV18 CASSKDRGGEETQYF
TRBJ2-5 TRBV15 CATEKSGSVSGTQYF
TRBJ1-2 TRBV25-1 CASSAGLYGYTF
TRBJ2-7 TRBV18 CASSPTSGIEQYF
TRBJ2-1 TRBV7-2 CASSFSGPGNEQFF
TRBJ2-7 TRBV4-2 CASSHDGTGLYEQYF
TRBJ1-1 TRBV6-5 CASRRTGLKEAFF
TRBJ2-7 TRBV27 CASSIQGEVLEYEQYF
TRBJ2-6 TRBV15 CATSRGGAGANVLTF
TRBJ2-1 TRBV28 CASSLGLAGGTYNEQFF
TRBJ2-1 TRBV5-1 CASSFLRHETDEQFF
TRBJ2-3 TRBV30 CAWRTSGGNTQYF
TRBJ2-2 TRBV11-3 CASSLVTGPTGELFF
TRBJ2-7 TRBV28 CASSLWSGSYYEQYF
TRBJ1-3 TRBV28 CASSYQASGGGNTIYF
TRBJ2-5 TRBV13 CASSRTGLGETQYF
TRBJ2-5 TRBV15 CATSAHPAGSGQETQYF
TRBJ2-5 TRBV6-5 CASSEQWVETQYF
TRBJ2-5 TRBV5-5 CASSWQGQETQYF
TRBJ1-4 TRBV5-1 CASSRGQGNEKLFF
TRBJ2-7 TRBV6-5 CASSTRTGRSYEQYF
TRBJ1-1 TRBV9 CASSGGKMNTEAFF
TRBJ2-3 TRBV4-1 CASSPLLAGNTDTQYF
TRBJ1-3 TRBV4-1 CASSLLPMSRSGNTIYF
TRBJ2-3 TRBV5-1 CASSSVAGGPDTQYF
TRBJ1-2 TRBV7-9 CASGYPRGRDYGYTF
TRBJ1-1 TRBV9 CASSSRQGGNTEAFF
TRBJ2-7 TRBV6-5 CASRPSGSMVQYF